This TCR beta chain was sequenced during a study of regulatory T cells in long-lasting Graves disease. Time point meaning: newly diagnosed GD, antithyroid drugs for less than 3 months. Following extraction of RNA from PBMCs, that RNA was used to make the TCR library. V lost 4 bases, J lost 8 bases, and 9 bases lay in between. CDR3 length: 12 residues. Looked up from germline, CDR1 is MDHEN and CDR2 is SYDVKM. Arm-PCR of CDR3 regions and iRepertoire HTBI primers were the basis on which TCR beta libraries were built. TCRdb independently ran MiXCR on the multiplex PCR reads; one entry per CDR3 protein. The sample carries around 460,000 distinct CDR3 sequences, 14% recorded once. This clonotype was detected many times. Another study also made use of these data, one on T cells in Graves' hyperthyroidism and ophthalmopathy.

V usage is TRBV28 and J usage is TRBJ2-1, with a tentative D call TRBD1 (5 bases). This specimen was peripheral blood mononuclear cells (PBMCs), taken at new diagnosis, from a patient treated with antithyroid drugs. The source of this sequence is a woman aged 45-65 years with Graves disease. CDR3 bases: TGTGCCAGCAGTTCCCAGGGATATGAGCAGTTCTTC. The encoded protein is CASSSQGYEQFF.